This T cell receptor (beta chain) was identified in a study of T-cell memory formation after mild COVID-19. Study outcomes and limitations: Memory sampled before infection contained some responding clones, suggesting cross-reactive memory joined. CD4/CD8 balance held among clones contracting day 15 to 85, and later expanders leaned CD4+.

Trimming cost V 10 bases and J 0 bases; bases outside gene matches: 3. Germline V lookup: CDR1 SNHLY, CDR2 FYNNEI. The CDR3 is made up of 13 amino acids. TCRdb ran MiXCR on the 5' RACE reads and lists one entry per CDR3 protein. The sample consists of 580,000 or so distinct CDR3 sequences, 17% of them appearing once. This clonotype was observed many times. The antigen remains unidentified. The chain has TRBV2 and TRBJ2-7; 10 bases fit TRBD1. The specimen sequenced was PBMCs or a T cell subset sorted from them (not recorded which). The receptor was isolated from an adult woman who had mild COVID-19 (a few samples of this study predate the infection). Cell type and time point are not known. Here the CDR3 reads CAMRTGGSYEQYF. Written as DNA, the CDR3 is TGTGCCATGCGGACAGGGGGCTCCTACGAGCAGTACTTC.